A single sample is the source of the 2 T cell receptor beta chains below, sequenced in a study of liver allograft versus peripheral blood T cells. Study-wide context: The authors compared T cell receptor repertoires in transplanted livers with recipients' peripheral blood repertoires.

Each CDR3 protein is one row after TCRdb ran MiXCR on the reads. In the table there are about 8,400 distinct CDR3 sequences, more than 15% of which are singletons. The receptors originated from a human patient who had a liver transplant. Some of the T cells might come from the graft donor.

This clonotype was seen only a few times. The rearrangement links TRBV20-1 to TRBJ1-5; no definite D call. The V gene's germline CDR1 is DFQATT and CDR2 SNEGSKA (reference sequence). CDR3 length: 14 residues. Trimming cost V 0 bases and J 0 bases, with 6 bases left between them. The CDR3 DNA sequence: TGCAGTGCTAGAGAGGGGAATAGCAATCAGCCCCAGCATTTT. This encodes CSAREGNSNQPQHF.

This clonotype was counted only a few times. The CDR3: CSARDFRGSATYEQYF. Written as DNA, the CDR3 is TGCAGTGCTAGAGATTTCCGAGGCAGTGCCACCTACGAGCAGTACTTC. This sequence joins TRBV20-1 and TRBJ2-7; D remains ambiguous. V gave up 0 bases and J gave up 2 bases, with 17 bases separating them. The germline V gene has CDR1 DFQATT and CDR2 SNEGSKA (reference sequence). The length of the CDR3 is 16 residues.